The clone carrying this T cell receptor (beta chain) turned up a few times. CDR3 size: 17 residues. Germline CDR1 reads LNHNV; CDR2 reads YYDKDF (reference sequence). V lost 1 base to trimming and J lost 0 bases, with 15 bases between them. TCRdb recomputed calls from the RT-PCR reads with MiXCR, one row per CDR3 protein. Of about 680,000 distinct CDR3 sequences in the sample, 13% to 15% are singletons; the top ten hold 3.6%. The origin of this receptor is a female donor in good health, serving as a healthy control. The V call is TRBV15, the J call TRBJ1-1, with a possible D match to TRBD1 (6 bases). The sequencing sample was made of memory CD4+ T cells from blood. CDR3 in DNA: TGTGCCACCAGCAGAGGGGGGCCCACGTTGATGAACACTGAAGCTTTCTTT. Protein product: CATSRGGPTLMNTEAFF.